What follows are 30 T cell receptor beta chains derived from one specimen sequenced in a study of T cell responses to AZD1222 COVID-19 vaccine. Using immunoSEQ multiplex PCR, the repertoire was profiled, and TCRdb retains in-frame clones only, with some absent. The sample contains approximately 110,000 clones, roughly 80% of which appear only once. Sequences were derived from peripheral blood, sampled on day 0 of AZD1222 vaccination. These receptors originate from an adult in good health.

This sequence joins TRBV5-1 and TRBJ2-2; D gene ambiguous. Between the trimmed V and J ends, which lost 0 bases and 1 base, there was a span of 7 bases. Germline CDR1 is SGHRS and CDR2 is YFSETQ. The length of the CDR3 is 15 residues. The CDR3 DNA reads TGCGCCAGCAGCTTGGAGACGATGAACACCGGGGAGCTGTTTTTT. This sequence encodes CASSLETMNTGELFF. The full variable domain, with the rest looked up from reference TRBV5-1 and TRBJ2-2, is KAGVTQTPRYLIKTRGQQVTLSCSPISGHRSVSWYQQTPGQGLQFLFEYFSETQRNKGNFPGRFSGRQFSNSRSEMNVSTLELGDSALYLCASSLETMNTGELFFGEGSRLTVL.

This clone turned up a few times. The CDR3 region is CASSFGRHSSGVYNEQFF. Written as DNA, the CDR3 is TGTGCCAGCAGTTTCGGGAGACATTCTAGCGGAGTATACAATGAGCAGTTCTTC. The chain carries TRBV28 and TRBJ2-1; 7 positions agree with TRBD2. The CDR3 has 18 amino acids. Germline-derived CDR1 and CDR2 are MDHEN and SYDVKM. Germline trimming cut 3 bases from V and 4 bases from J; bases unmatched to any gene: 15. Together with reference TRBV28 and TRBJ2-1, the CDR3 gives the full variable domain: DVKVTQSSRYLVKRTGEKVFLECVQDMDHENMFWYRQDPGLGLRLIYFSYDVKMKEKGDIPEGYSVSREKKERFSLILESASTNQTSMYLCASSFGRHSSGVYNEQFFGPGTRLTVL.

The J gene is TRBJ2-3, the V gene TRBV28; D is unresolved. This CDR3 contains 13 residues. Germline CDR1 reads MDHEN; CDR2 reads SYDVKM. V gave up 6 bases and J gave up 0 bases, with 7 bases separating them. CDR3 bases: TGTGCCAGCAGGTGGGGTAGCACAGATACGCAGTATTTT. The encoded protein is CASRWGSTDTQYF.

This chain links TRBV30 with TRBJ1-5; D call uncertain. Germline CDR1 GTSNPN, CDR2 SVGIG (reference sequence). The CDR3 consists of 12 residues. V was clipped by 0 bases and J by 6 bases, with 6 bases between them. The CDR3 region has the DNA TGTGCCTGGAGTGTAGTGGGTCAGCCCCAGCATTTT. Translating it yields CAWSVVGQPQHF.

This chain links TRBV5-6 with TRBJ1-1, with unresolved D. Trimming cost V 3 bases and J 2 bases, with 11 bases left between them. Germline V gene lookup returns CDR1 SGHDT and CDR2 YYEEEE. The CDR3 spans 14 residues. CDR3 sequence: CASSSLAINTEAFF. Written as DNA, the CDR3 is TGTGCCAGCAGCTCTTTGGCCATCAACACTGAAGCTTTCTTT.

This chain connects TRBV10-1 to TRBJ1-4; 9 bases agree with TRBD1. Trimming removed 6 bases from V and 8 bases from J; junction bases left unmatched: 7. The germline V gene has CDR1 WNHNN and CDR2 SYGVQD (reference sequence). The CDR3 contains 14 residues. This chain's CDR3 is CASRGDREGEKLFF. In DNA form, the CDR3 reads TGCGCCAGCAGGGGGGACAGGGAGGGAGAAAAACTGTTTTTT.

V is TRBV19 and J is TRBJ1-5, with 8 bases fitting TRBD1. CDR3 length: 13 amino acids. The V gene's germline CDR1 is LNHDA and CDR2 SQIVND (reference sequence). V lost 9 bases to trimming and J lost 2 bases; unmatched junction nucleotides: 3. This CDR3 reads CARGTGCNQPQHF. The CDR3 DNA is TGTGCCAGGGGGACAGGCTGCAATCAGCCCCAGCATTTT.

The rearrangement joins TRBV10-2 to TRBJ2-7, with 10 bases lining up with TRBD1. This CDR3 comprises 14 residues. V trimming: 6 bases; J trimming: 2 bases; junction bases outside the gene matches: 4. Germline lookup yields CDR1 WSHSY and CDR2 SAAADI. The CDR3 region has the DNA TGCGCCAGCAGCGTGGGACAGGGGACCTACGAGCAGTACTTC. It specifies CASSVGQGTYEQYF.

The CDR3 bases are TGTGCCGCGGGGGGTCCCCGAAGCAATCAGCCCCAGCATTTT. It translates to CAAGGPRSNQPQHF. V usage is TRBV19 and J usage is TRBJ1-5; D may be TRBD1 (5 bases). Trimming shortened V by 11 bases and J by 1 base, and 15 bases separated the two germline ends. Germline V CDR1 and CDR2: LNHDA, SQIVND (reference sequence). CDR3 size: 14 residues.

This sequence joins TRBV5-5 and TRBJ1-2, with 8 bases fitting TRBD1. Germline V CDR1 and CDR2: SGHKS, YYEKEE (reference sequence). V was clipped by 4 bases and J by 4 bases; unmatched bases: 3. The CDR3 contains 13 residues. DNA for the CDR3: TGTGCCAGCAGCCGAGACAGGGGCTATGGCTACACCTTC. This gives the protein CASSRDRGYGYTF.

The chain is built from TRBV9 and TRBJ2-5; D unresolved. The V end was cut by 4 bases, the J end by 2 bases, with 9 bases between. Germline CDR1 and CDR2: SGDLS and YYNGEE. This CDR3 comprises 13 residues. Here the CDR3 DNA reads TGTGCCAGCAGCTTCAGTCATCAAGAGACCCAGTACTTC. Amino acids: CASSFSHQETQYF. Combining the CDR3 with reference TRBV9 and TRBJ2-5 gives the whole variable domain DSGVTQTPKHLITATGQRVTLRCSPRSGDLSVYWYQQSLDQGLQFLIQYYNGEERAKGNILERFSAQQFPDLHSELNLSSLELGDSALYFCASSFSHQETQYFGPGTRLLVL.

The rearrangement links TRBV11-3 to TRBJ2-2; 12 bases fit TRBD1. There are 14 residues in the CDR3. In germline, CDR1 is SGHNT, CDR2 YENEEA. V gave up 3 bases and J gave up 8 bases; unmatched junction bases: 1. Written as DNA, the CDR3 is TGTGCCAGCAGCTTGGGACAGGGGGCAGGGGAGCTGTTTTTT. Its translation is CASSLGQGAGELFF. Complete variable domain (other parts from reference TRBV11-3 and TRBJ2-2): EAGVVQSPRYKIIEKKQPVAFWCNPISGHNTLYWYLQNLGQGPELLIRYENEEAVDDSQLPKDRFSAERLKGVDSTLKIQPAELGDSAVYLCASSLGQGAGELFFGEGSRLTVL.

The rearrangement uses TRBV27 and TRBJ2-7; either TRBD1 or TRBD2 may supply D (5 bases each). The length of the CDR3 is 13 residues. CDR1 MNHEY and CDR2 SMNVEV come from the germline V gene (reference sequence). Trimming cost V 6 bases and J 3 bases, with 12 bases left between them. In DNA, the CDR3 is TGTGCCAGCAGCAGGGACGGGGACTACGAGCAGTACTTC. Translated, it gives CASSRDGDYEQYF.

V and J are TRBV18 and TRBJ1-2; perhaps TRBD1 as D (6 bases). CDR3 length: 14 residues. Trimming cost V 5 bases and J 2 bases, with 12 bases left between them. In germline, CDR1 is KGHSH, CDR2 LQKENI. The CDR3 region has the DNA TGTGCCAGCTCAAGCACAGGGACCAACTATGGCTACACCTTC. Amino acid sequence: CASSSTGTNYGYTF. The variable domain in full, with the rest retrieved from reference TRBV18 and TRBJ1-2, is NAGVMQNPRHLVRRRGQEARLRCSPMKGHSHVYWYRQLPEEGLKFMVYLQKENIIDESGMPKERFSAEFPKEGPSILRIQQVVRGDSAAYFCASSSTGTNYGYTFGSGTRLTVV.

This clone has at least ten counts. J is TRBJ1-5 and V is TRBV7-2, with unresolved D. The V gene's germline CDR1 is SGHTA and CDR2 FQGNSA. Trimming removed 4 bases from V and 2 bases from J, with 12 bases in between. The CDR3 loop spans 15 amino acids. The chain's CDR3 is CASSSQGRRNQPQHF. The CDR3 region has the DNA TGTGCCAGCAGCTCCCAAGGGAGACGCAATCAGCCCCAGCATTTT.

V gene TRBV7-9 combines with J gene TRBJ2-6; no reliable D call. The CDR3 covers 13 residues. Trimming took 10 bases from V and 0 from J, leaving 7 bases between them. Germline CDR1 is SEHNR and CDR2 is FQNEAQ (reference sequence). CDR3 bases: TGTGCCACCCGAGCCTCTGGGGCCAACGTCCTGACTTTC. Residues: CATRASGANVLTF.

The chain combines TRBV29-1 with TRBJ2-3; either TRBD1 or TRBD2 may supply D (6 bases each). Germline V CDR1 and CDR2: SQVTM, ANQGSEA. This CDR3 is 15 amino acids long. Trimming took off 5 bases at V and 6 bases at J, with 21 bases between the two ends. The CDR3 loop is CSVTSWGASTDTQYF. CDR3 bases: TGCAGCGTTACTTCCTGGGGGGCTAGTACGGATACGCAGTATTTT.

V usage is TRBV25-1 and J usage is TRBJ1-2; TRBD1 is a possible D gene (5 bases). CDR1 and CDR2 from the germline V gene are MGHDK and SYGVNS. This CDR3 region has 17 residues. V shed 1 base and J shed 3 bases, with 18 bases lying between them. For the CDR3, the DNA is TGTGCCAGCAGTGAATGGGCAGGGCCACAAGGGGACTATGGCTACACCTTC. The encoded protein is CASSEWAGPQGDYGYTF.

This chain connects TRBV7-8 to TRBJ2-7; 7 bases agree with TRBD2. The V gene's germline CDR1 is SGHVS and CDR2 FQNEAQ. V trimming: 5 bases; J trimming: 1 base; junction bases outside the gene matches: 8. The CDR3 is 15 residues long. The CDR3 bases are TGTGCCAGCAGCGGTATAGCGGGCCTTTCCTACGAGCAGTACTTC. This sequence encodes CASSGIAGLSYEQYF.

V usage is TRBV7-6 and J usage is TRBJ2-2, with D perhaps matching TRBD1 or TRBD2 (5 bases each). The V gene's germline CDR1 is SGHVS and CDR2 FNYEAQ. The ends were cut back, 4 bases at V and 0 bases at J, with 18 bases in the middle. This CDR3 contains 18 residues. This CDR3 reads CASSYNLPGAPNTGELFF. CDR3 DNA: TGTGCCAGCAGCTACAACCTCCCCGGGGCCCCGAACACCGGGGAGCTGTTTTTT.

CDR3 sequence: CASSSAGMNTEAFF. For the CDR3, the DNA is TGTGCCAGCAGCTCTGCGGGGATGAACACTGAAGCTTTCTTT. The gene calls are TRBV7-6 and TRBJ1-1; D is unresolved. Per the germline V gene, CDR1 is SGHVS and CDR2 is FNYEAQ. CDR3 length: 14 amino acids. V gave up 4 bases and J gave up 0 bases, with 9 bases separating them.

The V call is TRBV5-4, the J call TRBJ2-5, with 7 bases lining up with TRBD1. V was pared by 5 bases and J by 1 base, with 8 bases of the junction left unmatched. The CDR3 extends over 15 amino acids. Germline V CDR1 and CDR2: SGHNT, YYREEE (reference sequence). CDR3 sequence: CASRTYRGSQETQYF. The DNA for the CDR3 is TGTGCCAGCAGGACGTACAGGGGATCCCAAGAGACCCAGTACTTC.

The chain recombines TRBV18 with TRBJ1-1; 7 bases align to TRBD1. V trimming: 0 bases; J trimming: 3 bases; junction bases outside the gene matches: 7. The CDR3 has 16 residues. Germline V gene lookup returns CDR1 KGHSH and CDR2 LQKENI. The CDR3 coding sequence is TGTGCCAGCTCACCACCAGGGACAGCTGGATACACTGAAGCTTTCTTT. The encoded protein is CASSPPGTAGYTEAFF.

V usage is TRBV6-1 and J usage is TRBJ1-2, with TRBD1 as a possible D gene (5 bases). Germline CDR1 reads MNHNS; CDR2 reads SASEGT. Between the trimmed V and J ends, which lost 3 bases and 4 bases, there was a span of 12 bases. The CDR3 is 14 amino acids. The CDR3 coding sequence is TGTGCCAGCAGTGATCAGGGTACCGTCTATGGCTACACCTTC. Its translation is CASSDQGTVYGYTF.

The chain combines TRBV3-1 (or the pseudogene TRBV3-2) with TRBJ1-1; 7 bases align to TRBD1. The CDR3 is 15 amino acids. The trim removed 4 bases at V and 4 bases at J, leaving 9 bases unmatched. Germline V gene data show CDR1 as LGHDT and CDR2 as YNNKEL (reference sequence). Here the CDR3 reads CASSRPGGLRTEAFF. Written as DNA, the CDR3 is TGTGCCAGCAGCCGACCAGGGGGGCTTCGCACTGAAGCTTTCTTT.

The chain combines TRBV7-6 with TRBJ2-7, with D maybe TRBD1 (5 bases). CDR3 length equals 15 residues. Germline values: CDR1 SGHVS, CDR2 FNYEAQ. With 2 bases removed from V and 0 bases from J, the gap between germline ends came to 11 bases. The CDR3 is CASSLSPGRSYEQYF. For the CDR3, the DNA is TGTGCCAGCAGCTTATCTCCAGGGCGCTCCTACGAGCAGTACTTC.

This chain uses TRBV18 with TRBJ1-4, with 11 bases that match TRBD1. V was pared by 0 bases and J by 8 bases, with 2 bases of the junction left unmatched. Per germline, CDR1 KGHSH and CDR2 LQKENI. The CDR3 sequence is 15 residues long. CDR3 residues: CASSPPGQGAEKLFF. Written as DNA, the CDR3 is TGTGCCAGCTCACCACCTGGACAGGGGGCCGAAAAACTGTTTTTT.

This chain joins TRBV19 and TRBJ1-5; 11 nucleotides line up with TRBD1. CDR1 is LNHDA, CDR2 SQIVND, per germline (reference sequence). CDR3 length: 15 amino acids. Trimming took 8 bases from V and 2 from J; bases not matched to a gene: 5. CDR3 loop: CASLAGQGGNQPQHF. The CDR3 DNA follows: TGTGCCAGTTTAGCGGGACAGGGGGGCAATCAGCCCCAGCATTTT.

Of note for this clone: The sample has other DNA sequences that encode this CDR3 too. CDR3 region: CASSLGDREGYGYTF. In DNA, the CDR3 is TGTGCCAGCAGCTTAGGGGACAGGGAAGGCTATGGCTACACCTTC. The chain uses TRBV7-2 and TRBJ1-2; TRBD1 agrees at 9 bases. Per germline, CDR1 SGHTA and CDR2 FQGNSA. Trimming cost V 1 base and J 4 bases; bases outside gene matches: 4. The CDR3 covers 15 residues.

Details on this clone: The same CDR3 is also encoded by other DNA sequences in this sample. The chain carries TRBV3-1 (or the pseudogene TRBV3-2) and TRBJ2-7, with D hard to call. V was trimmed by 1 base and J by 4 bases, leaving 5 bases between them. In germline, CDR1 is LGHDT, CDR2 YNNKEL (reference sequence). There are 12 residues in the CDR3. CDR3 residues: CASSQGVYEQYF. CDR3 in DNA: TGTGCCAGCAGCCAAGGGGTGTACGAGCAGTACTTC.